This T cell receptor beta chain was sequenced during a study of T cell responses to AZD1222 COVID-19 vaccine. Libraries were prepared by immunoSEQ multiplex PCR; TCRdb keeps only in-frame clonotypes and omits some of them. The data contain approximately 70,000 clones, 84% of them singletons. Between the trimmed V and J ends, which lost 5 bases and 6 bases, there was a span of 12 bases. From germline, CDR1 is SGHVS and CDR2 FNYEAQ. The CDR3 has 13 amino acids. The clonotype was recovered from an adult in good health. This material consisted of peripheral blood, taken on day 0 of AZD1222 vaccination. This chain links TRBV7-6 with TRBJ2-3; D unresolved. The CDR3 sequence: CASSALVGDTQYF. Here the CDR3 DNA reads TGTGCCAGCAGCGCCCTTGTTGGGGATACGCAGTATTTT.